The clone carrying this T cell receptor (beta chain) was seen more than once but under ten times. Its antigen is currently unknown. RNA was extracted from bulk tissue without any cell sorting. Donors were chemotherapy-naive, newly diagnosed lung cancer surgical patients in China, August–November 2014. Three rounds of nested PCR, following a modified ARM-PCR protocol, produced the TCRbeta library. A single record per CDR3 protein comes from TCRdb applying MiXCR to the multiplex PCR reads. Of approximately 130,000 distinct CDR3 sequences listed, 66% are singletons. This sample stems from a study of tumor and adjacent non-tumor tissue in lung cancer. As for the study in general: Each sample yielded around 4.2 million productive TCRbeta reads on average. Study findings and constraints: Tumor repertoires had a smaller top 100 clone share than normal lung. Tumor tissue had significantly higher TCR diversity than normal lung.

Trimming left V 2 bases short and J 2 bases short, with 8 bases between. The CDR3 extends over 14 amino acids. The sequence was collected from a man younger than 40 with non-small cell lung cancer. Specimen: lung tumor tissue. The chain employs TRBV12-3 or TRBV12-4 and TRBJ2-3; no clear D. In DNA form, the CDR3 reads TGTGCCAGCAGTTTAAGGCAGCTCACAGATACGCAGTATTTT. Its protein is CASSLRQLTDTQYF.